The clone carrying this TCR beta chain was found once. This record belongs to a study of response to subunit inactivated influenza vaccine. From the RT-PCR reads, TCRdb called clonotypes with MiXCR, one entry per CDR3 protein. Counted here are approximately 500,000 distinct CDR3 sequences, 20% to 25% occurring once; the ten biggest clones make up about 3%. The CDR3 contains 15 residues. J gave up 2 bases and V 8 bases, and 12 bases lay outside the gene matches. Germline V gives CDR1 GTSNPN, CDR2 SVGIG (reference sequence). These records were also assigned to another study, of T cells expressing NK-cell markers. That source notes: TCR beta cDNA was generated via 5'RACE template switching incorporating UMIs. Beta-chain profiling covered CD3+CD56+NKG2C+, CD3+CD56+NKG2C- and CD3+CD56-NKG2C+ sorted subsets. Of CD8+ T cells, about 1.0-8% belonged to dominant NKG2C+ clonotypes in 5 or 6 donors. These clonotypes additionally ranked first within the CD3+CD56-NKG2C+ fraction of a few donors. Specificity for HCMV among expanded NKG2C+ T cell clones was not established.

The source of this sequence is a middle-aged man who received an inactivated influenza vaccine. The material was CD4+ T cells sorted from PBMCs, obtained roughly 12 days after vaccination. This chain links TRBV30 with TRBJ1-2, with TRBD1 matching over 9 bases. CDR3 DNA: TGTGCCGGCGACAGGGGGTCCTTTTCGAACTATGGCTACACCTTC. Its translation: CAGDRGSFSNYGYTF.